The T cell receptor (beta chain) described here comes from a study of blood T cells in healthy people across ages. Using a J-beta primer mix together with a sample-barcoded 5' primer, a second PCR was run for 7 to 11 cycles. TCRdb re-called the 5' RACE reads through MiXCR, storing one row per CDR3 protein. The sample has approximately 830,000 distinct CDR3 sequences, approximately 65% seen once. This clonotype was detected a few times. Its specificity is unknown. CDR3 size: 12 residues. V lost 5 bases, J lost 11 bases, and 13 bases lay in between. Germline values: CDR1 MNHEY, CDR2 SVGEGT. Study findings and constraints: Diversity of TCR beta per million T cells declined in a roughly linear way with age. PBMCs went unsorted, and a conclusive naive versus antigen-experienced comparison was therefore prevented.

Sequenced: blood. This clonotype was obtained from a man between 25 and 39 years old in good health. V and J are TRBV6-2 or TRBV6-3 and TRBJ2-4, with a tentative D call TRBD1 (6 bases). The CDR3: CASSHQGSLQYF. DNA of the CDR3: TGTGCCAGCAGTCACCAGGGGTCCCTTCAGTACTTC.